The text below deals with one T cell receptor (beta chain). This sample was included in a study of blood T cell repertoires in COVID-19. Study-wide background: Acute-phase and convalescent COVID-19 samples originated in the United States, Italy and Spain.

V lost 7 bases, J lost 8 bases, and 13 bases lay in between. The CDR3 extends over 12 amino acids. Germline CDR1 and CDR2: KGHDR and SFDVKD. Libraries were prepared by immunoSEQ multiplex PCR; TCRdb keeps only in-frame clonotypes and omits some of them. The table includes under 200,000 clones, roughly 85% detected once. This sequence originates from a woman in her sixties or seventies with COVID-19, enrolled during active disease. The chain uses TRBV24-1 and TRBJ1-2; D may be TRBD1 (6 bases). The source material was peripheral blood. The CDR3 is CATRGQTRGYTF. CDR3 DNA: TGTGCCACCAGAGGACAGACCAGAGGCTACACCTTC.